A single sample is the source of the 10 T cell receptor beta chains below, sequenced in a study of CD8+CD57+ T cells in acquired aplastic anemia. TCR beta VDJ and CDR3 were profiled, and genomic DNA was the template. TCRdb re-analysed the reads in MiXCR, keeping a single row per CDR3 protein. The data show fewer than 250,000 distinct CDR3 sequences, over 40% seen once. All patients picked for sequencing had shown, by flow cytometry, an expansion of CD8+CD57+ cells. Material: sorted CD4+, CD8+, or CD8+CD57+ T cells (not recorded which) from PBMCs. These receptors originate from a human donor with aplastic anemia.

This clonotype was seen only a few times. This rearrangement joins TRBV2 to TRBJ2-7; D gene ambiguous. This CDR3 is built from 12 residues. CDR1 is SNHLY and CDR2 is FYNNEI in the germline V gene. V lost 2 bases and J 3 bases, leaving 5 bases between the germline ends. The chain's CDR3 is CASSEMGYEQYV. The CDR3 region has the DNA TGTGCCAGCAGTGAAATGGGCTACGAGCAGTACGTC.

This clonotype was detected a few times. Lacking the conserved final phenylalanine or tryptophan, this CDR3 likely reflects a read error. V and J are TRBV10-3 and TRBJ1-1; D gene unclear. The V and J ends lost 11 bases and 1 base respectively, with 14 bases between them. Germline CDR1 is ENHRY and CDR2 is SYGVKD. The CDR3 runs to 13 residues. CDR3 residues: CAAQGHQNTEAFL. CDR3 sequence (DNA): TGTGCCGCACAAGGCCACCAGAACACTGAAGCTTTCCTT.

This clonotype was seen repeatedly, ten times or more. This chain links TRBV5-8 with TRBJ1-1; 9 nucleotides match TRBD1. Germline V gives CDR1 SGHTS, CDR2 YDEGEE. J lost 11 bases, V lost 1 base, and 9 bases had no gene match. The CDR3 has 14 residues. CDR3 nucleotide sequence: TGTGCCAGCAGCTTGCCTGGACAGGGGTCTGTTGCTTTCTTT. It is translated as CASSLPGQGSVAFF.

The chain joins TRBV15 to TRBJ1-2; tentative D call: TRBD1 (5 bases). The V gene lost 0 bases and the J gene lost 6 bases, with 14 bases spanning the gap. Germline V gene sequence: CDR1 LNHNV, CDR2 YYDKDF (reference sequence). The CDR3 contains 15 residues. CDR3 region: CATSRDKGKGNGYTF. The CDR3 bases are TGTGCCACCAGCAGAGATAAGGGGAAAGGAAATGGCTACACCTTC. The full variable domain, rest sourced from reference TRBV15 and TRBJ1-2, is DAMVIQNPRYQVTQFGKPVTLSCSQTLNHNVMYWYQQKSSQAPKLLFHYYDKDFNNEADTPDNFQSRRPNTSFCFLDIRSPGLGDTAMYLCATSRDKGKGNGYTFGSGTRLTVV.

CDR3 sequence: CAESDRSTEAFF. The CDR3 nucleotides read TGTGCCGAGAGTGACAGGTCCACTGAAGCTTTCTTT. The chain employs TRBV7-2 and TRBJ1-1; D is possibly TRBD1 (6 bases). The CDR3 is 12 amino acids. Germline V gene lookup returns CDR1 SGHTA and CDR2 FQGNSA. V was pared by 11 bases and J by 4 bases, with 14 bases between.

V gene TRBV6-2 or TRBV6-3 combines with J gene TRBJ1-5; 9 bases fit TRBD1. Unmatched junction bases numbered 14, after V lost 7 bases and J lost 7 bases. The length of the CDR3 is 16 residues. Germline V gene sequence: CDR1 MNHEY, CDR2 SVGEGT. The CDR3 DNA follows: TGTGCCAGCACCCCTACCCGACAGGGGGGGGTACAGCCCCAGCATTTT. Encoded protein: CASTPTRQGGVQPQHF.

There are many counts of this clonotype. The rearrangement uses TRBV9 and TRBJ2-2, with TRBD2 matching over 8 bases. The CDR3 covers 16 residues. Germline CDR1 and CDR2: SGDLS and YYNGEE. V was clipped by 0 bases and J by 3 bases; unmatched bases: 4. The CDR3 coding sequence is TGTGCCAGCAGCGTAGTAGCGGGGAGATACACCGGGGAGCTGTTTTTT. This translates into CASSVVAGRYTGELFF.

This clonotype was picked up a small number of times. The chain links TRBV20-1 to TRBJ2-3; 8 nucleotides match TRBD2. CDR3 length equals 15 residues. The germline gives CDR1 DFQATT, CDR2 SNEGSKA (reference sequence). J was trimmed by 2 bases and V by 2 bases; bases with no gene match: 6. The CDR3 DNA sequence: TGCAGTGCTAGATCCATAGCGGGGCCCACAGATACGCAGTATTTT. It encodes CSARSIAGPTDTQYF.

This clonotype occurred many times. J is TRBJ1-2 and V is TRBV3-1; D remains ambiguous. Germline values: CDR1 LGHDT, CDR2 YNNKEL (reference sequence). The CDR3 spans 13 residues. Deletions cut 0 bases from V and 8 bases from J, with 10 bases between. In DNA, the CDR3 is TGTGCCAGCAGCCAAGAGGGTCCGGTCGGCTACACCTTC. It translates to CASSQEGPVGYTF.

Remarks on this clonotype: With a much larger clone just one base away, this may be a read error. V usage is TRBV12-3 or TRBV12-4 and J usage is TRBJ1-1; D is unresolved. The CDR3 sequence is 16 residues long. As DNA, the CDR3 is TGTGCCGGCAGTTTGGTAGGAGGGTATGTGAACACTGAAGCTTTCTTT. It yields the protein CAGSLVGGYVNTEAFF.